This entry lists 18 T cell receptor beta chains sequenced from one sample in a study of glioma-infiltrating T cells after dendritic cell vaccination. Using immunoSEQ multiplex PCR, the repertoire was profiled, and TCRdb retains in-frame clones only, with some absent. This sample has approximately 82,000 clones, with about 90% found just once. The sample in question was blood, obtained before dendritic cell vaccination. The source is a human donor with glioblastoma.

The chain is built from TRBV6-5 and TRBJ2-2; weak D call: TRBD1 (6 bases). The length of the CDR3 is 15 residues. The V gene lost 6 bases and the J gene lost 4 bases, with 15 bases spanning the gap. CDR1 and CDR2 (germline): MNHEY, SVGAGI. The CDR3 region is CASRTGQPVTGELFF. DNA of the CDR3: TGTGCCAGCAGGACGGGACAACCCGTCACCGGGGAGCTGTTTTTT.

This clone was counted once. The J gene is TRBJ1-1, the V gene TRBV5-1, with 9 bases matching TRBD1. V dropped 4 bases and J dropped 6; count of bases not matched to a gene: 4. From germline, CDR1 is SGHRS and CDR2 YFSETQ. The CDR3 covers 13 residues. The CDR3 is CASSLGQGPEAFF. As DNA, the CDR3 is TGCGCCAGCAGCCTGGGACAGGGACCTGAAGCTTTCTTT.

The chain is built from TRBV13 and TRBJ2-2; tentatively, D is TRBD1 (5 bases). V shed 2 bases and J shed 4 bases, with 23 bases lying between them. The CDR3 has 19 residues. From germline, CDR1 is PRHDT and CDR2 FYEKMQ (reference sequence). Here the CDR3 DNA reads TGTGCCAGCAGCTTACAGGGATTCAGAGTGGAAGTGACCACCGGGGAGCTGTTTTTT. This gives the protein CASSLQGFRVEVTTGELFF.

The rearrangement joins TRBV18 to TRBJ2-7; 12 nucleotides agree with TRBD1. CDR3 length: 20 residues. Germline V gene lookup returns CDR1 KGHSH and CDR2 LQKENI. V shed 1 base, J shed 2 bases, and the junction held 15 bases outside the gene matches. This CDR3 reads CASSPLWDRGLLAHPYEQYF. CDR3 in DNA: TGTGCCAGCTCACCACTTTGGGACAGGGGGCTTCTAGCCCACCCCTACGAGCAGTACTTC.

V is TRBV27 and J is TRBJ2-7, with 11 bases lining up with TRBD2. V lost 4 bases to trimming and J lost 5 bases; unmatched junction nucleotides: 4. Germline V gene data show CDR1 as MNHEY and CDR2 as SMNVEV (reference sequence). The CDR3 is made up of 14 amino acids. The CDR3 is CASSSLAGDNEQYF. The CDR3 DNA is TGTGCCAGCAGTTCACTAGCGGGAGACAACGAGCAGTACTTC.

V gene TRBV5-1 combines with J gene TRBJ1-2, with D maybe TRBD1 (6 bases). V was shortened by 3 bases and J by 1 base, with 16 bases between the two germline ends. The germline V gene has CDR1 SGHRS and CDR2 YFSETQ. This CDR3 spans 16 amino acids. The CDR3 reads CASSSTQGSLNYGYTF. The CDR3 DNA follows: TGCGCCAGCAGCTCTACACAGGGCTCCCTTAACTATGGCTACACCTTC.

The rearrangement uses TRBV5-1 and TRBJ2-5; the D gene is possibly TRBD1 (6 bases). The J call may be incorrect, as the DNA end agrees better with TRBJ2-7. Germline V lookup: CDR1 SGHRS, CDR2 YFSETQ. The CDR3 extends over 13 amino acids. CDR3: CASRPDRYYEQYF. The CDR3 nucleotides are TGCGCCAGCAGACCCGACAGGTACTACGAGCAGTACTTC.

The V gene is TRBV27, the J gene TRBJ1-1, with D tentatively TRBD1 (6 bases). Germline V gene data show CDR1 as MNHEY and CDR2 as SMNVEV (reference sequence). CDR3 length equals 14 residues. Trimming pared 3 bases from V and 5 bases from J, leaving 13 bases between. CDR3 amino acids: CASSFNRERTEAFF. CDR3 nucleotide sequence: TGTGCCAGCAGTTTTAACAGGGAGAGGACTGAAGCTTTCTTT.

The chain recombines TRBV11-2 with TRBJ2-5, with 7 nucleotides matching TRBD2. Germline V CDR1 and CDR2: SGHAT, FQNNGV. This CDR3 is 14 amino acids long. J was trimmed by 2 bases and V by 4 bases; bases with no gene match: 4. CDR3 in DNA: TGTGCCAGCAGCTCCGGGACTATACAAGAGACCCAGTACTTC. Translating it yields CASSSGTIQETQYF.

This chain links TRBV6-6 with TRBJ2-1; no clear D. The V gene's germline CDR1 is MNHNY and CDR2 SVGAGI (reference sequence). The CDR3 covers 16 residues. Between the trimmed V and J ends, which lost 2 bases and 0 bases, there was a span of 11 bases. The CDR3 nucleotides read TGTGCCAGCAGTTACCCCGAGGCTAGCTCCTACAATGAGCAGTTCTTC. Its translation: CASSYPEASSYNEQFF.

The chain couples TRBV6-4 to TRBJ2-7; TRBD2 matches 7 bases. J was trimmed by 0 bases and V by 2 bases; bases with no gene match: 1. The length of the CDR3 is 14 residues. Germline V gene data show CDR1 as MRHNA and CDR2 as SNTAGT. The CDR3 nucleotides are TGTGCCAGCAGTGACGGGAGGGCCTCCTACGAGCAGTACTTC. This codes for CASSDGRASYEQYF.

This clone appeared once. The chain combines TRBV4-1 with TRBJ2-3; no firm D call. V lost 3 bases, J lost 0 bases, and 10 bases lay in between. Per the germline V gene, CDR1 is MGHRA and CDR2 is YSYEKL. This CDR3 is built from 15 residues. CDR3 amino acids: CASSHSGYSTDTQYF. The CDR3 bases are TGCGCCAGCAGCCATTCCGGGTACAGCACAGATACGCAGTATTTT.

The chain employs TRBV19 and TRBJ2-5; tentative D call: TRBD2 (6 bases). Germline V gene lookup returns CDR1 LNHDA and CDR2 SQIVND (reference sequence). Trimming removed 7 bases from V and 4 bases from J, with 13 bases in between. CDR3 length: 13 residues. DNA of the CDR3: TGTGCCAGTAATGGGCGGGGAGGAGAGACCCAGTACTTC. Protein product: CASNGRGGETQYF.

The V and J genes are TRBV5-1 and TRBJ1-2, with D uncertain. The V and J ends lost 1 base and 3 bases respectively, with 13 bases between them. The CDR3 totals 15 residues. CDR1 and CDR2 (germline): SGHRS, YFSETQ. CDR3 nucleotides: TGCGCCAGCAGCTTGTGGGGAGAAACAGACTATGGCTACACCTTC. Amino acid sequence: CASSLWGETDYGYTF. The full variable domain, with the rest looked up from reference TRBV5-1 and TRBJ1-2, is KAGVTQTPRYLIKTRGQQVTLSCSPISGHRSVSWYQQTPGQGLQFLFEYFSETQRNKGNFPGRFSGRQFSNSRSEMNVSTLELGDSALYLCASSLWGETDYGYTFGSGTRLTVV.

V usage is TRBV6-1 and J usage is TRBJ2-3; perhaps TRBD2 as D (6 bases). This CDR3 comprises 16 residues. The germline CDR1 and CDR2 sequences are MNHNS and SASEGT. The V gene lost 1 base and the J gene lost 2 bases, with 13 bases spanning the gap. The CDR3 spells CASSEGLAANTDTQYF. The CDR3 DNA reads TGTGCCAGCAGTGAAGGGTTAGCGGCGAACACAGATACGCAGTATTTT.

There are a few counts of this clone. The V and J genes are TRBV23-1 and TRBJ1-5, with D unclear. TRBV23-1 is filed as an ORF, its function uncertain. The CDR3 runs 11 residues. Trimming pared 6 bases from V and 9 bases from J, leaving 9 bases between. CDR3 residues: CASRKWRPQHF. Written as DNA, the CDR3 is TGCGCCAGCAGGAAATGGAGGCCCCAGCATTTT.

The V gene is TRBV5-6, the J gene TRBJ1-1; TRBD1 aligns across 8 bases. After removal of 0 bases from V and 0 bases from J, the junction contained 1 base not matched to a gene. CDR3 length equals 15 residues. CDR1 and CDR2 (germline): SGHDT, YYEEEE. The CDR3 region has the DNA TGTGCCAGCAGCTTGGGGGGACAGGTGAACACTGAAGCTTTCTTT. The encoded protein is CASSLGGQVNTEAFF.

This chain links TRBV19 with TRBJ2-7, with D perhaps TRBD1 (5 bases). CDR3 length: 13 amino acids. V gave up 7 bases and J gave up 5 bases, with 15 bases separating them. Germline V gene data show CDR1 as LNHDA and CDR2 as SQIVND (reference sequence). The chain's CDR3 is CASTSGALDEQYF. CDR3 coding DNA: TGTGCCAGTACTTCTGGGGCACTGGACGAGCAGTACTTC. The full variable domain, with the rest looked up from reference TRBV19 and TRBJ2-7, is DGGITQSPKYLFRKEGQNVTLSCEQNLNHDAMYWYRQDPGQGLRLIYYSQIVNDFQKGDIAEGYSVSREKKESFPLTVTSAQKNPTAFYLCASTSGALDEQYFGPGTRLTVT.